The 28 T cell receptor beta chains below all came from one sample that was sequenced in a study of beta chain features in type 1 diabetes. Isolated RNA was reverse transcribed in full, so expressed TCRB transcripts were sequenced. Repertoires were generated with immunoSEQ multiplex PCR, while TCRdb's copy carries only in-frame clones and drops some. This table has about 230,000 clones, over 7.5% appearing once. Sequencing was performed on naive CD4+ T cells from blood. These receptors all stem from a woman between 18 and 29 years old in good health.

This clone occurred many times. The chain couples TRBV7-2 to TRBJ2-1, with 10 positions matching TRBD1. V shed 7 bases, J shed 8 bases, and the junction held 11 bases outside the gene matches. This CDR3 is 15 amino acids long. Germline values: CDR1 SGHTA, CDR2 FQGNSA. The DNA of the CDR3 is TGTGCCAGCATCCCACCCGTGACAGGGGGCGATGAGCAGTTCTTC. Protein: CASIPPVTGGDEQFF.

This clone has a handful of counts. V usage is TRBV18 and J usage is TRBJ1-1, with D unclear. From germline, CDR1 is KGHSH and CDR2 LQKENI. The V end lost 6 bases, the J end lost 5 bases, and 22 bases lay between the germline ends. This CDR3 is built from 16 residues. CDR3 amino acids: CASSPNGGRARTEAFF. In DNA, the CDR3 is TGTGCCAGCTCCCCCAACGGCGGGAGGGCGCGTACTGAAGCTTTCTTT. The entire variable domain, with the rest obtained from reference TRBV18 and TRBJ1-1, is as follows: NAGVMQNPRHLVRRRGQEARLRCSPMKGHSHVYWYRQLPEEGLKFMVYLQKENIIDESGMPKERFSAEFPKEGPSILRIQQVVRGDSAAYFCASSPNGGRARTEAFFGQGTRLTVV.

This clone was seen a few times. CDR3 sequence reads: CATGGNNLEQYF. CDR3 nucleotides: TGTGCCACGGGGGGAAATAACCTGGAGCAGTACTTC. The chain combines TRBV7-9 with TRBJ2-7; 7 bases match TRBD2. The CDR3 has 12 residues. Germline assignment: CDR1 SEHNR and CDR2 FQNEAQ (reference sequence). Unmatched junction bases numbered 10, after V lost 10 bases and J lost 7 bases.

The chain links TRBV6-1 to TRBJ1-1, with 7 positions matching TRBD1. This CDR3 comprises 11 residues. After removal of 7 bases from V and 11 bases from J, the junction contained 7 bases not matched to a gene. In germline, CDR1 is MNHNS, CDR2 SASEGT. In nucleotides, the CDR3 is TGTGCCAGCACGGCGACAGGGAGGGCTTTCTTT. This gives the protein CASTATGRAFF.

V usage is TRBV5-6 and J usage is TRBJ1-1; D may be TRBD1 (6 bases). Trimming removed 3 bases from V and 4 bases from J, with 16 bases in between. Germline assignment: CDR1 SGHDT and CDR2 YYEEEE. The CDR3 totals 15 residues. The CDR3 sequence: CASSSRQARGTEAFF. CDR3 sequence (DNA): TGTGCCAGCAGCTCCCGACAGGCCCGGGGCACTGAAGCTTTCTTT.

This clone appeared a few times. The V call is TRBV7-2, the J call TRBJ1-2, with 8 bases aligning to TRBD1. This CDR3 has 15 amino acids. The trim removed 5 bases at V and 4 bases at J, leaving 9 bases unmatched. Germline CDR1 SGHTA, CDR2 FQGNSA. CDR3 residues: CASSPTAGQVYGYTF. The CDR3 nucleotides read TGTGCCAGCAGCCCCACTGCGGGACAGGTCTATGGCTACACCTTC.

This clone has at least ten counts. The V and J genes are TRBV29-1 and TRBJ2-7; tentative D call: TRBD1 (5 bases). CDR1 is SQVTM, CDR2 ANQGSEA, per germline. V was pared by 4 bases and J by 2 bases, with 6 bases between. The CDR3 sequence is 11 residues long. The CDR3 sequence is CSVARAYEQYF. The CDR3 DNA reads TGCAGCGTTGCCAGGGCCTACGAGCAGTACTTC.

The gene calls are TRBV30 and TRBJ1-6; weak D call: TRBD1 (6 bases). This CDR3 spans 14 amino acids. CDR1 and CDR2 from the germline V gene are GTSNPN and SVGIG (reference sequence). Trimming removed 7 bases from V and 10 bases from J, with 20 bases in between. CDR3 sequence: CAFIHQGIRSPLHF. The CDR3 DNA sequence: TGTGCCTTTATTCACCAGGGGATAAGGTCACCCCTCCACTTT.

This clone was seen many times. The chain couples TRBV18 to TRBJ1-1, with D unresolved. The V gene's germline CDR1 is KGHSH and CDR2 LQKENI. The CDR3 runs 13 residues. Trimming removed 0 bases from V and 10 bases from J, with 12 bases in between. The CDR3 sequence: CASSPPSTEAAFF. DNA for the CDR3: TGTGCCAGCTCACCACCGAGTACCGAGGCAGCTTTCTTT. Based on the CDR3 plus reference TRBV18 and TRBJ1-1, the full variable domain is NAGVMQNPRHLVRRRGQEARLRCSPMKGHSHVYWYRQLPEEGLKFMVYLQKENIIDESGMPKERFSAEFPKEGPSILRIQQVVRGDSAAYFCASSPPSTEAAFFGQGTRLTVV.

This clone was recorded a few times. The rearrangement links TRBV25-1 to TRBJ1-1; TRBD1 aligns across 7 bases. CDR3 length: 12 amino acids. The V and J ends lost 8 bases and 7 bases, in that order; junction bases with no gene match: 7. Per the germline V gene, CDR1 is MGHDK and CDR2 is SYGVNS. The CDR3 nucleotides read TGTGCCAGCCAAACAGGGGCTGATGAAGCTTTCTTT. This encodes CASQTGADEAFF.

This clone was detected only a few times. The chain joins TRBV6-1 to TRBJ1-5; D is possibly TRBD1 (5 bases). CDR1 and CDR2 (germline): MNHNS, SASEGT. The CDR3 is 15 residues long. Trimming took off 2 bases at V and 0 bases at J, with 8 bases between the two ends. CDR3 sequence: CASSESGNSNQPQHF. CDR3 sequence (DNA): TGTGCCAGCAGTGAATCAGGGAATAGCAATCAGCCCCAGCATTTT.

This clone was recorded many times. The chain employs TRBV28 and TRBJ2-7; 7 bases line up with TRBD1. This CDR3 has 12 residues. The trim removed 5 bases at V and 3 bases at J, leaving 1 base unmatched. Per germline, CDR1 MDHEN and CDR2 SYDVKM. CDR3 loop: CASSRQGYEQYF. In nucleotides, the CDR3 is TGTGCCAGCAGTCGACAGGGCTACGAGCAGTACTTC.

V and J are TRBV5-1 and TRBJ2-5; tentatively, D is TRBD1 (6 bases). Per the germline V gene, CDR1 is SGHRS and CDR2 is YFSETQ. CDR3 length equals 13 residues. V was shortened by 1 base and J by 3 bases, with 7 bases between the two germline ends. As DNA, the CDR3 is TGCGCCAGCAGCTTGTCAGGGGAAGAGACCCAGTACTTC. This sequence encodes CASSLSGEETQYF.

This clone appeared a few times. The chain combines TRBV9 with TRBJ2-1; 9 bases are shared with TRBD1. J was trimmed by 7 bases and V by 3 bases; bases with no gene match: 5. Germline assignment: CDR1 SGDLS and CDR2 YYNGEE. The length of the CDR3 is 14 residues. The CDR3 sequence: CASSERDRDNEQFF. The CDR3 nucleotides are TGTGCCAGCAGCGAGAGGGACAGGGATAATGAGCAGTTCTTC.

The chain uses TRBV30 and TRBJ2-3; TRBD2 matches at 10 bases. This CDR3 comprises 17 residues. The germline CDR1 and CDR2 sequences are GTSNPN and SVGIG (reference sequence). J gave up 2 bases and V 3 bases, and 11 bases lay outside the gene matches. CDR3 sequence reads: CAWRAKLGLAVTDTQYF. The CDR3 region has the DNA TGTGCCTGGAGGGCGAAACTTGGACTAGCGGTCACAGATACGCAGTATTTT.

Written as DNA, the CDR3 is TGTGCCAGTAGTATTCAGCTTCCTAGCGGGGGGCGCGGCGAGCAGTACTTC. It translates to CASSIQLPSGGRGEQYF. The V and J genes are TRBV19 and TRBJ2-7; the match to TRBD2 covers 11 bases. CDR1 and CDR2 from the germline V gene are LNHDA and SQIVND (reference sequence). CDR3 length: 17 amino acids. J was trimmed by 6 bases and V by 3 bases; bases with no gene match: 13.

The CDR3 loop is CASTRDNMNTEAFF. DNA of the CDR3: TGCGCCAGCACCCGGGACAACATGAACACTGAAGCTTTCTTT. The chain uses TRBV5-1 and TRBJ1-1, with D perhaps matching TRBD1 (6 bases). The CDR3 has 14 residues. CDR1 and CDR2 from the germline V gene are SGHRS and YFSETQ. V was shortened by 6 bases and J by 0 bases, with 12 bases between the two germline ends. Variable domain in full (rest from reference TRBV5-1 and TRBJ1-1): KAGVTQTPRYLIKTRGQQVTLSCSPISGHRSVSWYQQTPGQGLQFLFEYFSETQRNKGNFPGRFSGRQFSNSRSEMNVSTLELGDSALYLCASTRDNMNTEAFFGQGTRLTVV.

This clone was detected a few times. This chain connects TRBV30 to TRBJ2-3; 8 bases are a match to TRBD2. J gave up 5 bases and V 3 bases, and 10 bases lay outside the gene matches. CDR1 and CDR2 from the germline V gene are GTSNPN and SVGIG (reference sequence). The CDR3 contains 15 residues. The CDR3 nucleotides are TGTGCCTGGAGCATGGGGTCCGGGGGGGTAGATACGCAGTATTTT. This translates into CAWSMGSGGVDTQYF.

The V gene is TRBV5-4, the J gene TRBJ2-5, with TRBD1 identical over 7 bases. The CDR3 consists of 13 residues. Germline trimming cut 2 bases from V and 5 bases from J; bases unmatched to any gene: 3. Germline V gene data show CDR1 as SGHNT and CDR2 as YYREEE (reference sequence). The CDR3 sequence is CASSFRGTETQYF. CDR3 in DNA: TGTGCCAGCAGCTTCAGGGGGACGGAGACCCAGTACTTC.

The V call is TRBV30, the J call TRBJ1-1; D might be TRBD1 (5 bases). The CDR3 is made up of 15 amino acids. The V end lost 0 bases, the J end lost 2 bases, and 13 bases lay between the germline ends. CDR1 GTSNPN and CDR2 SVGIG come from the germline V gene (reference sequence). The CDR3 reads CAWSVWGDPNTEAFF. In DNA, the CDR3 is TGTGCCTGGAGTGTGTGGGGGGACCCAAACACTGAAGCTTTCTTT.

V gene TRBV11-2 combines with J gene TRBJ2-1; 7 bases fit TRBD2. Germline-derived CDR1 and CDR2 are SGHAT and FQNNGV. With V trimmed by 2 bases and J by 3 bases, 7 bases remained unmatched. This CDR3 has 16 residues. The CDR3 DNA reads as TGTGCCAGCAGCTTATTGGGGGAGGGCTTCTACAATGAGCAGTTCTTC. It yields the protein CASSLLGEGFYNEQFF.

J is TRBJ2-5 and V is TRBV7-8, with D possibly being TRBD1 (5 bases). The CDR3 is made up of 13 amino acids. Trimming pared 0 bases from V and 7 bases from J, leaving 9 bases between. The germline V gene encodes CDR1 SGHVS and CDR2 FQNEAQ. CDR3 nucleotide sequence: TGTGCCAGCAGCTTAGCGAGGCAGGGGACCCAGTACTTC. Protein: CASSLARQGTQYF.

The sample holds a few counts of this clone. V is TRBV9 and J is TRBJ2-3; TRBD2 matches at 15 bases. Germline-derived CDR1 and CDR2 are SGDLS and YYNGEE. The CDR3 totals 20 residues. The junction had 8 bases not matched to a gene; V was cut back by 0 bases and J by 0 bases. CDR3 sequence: CASSVEGLAGGGISTDTQYF. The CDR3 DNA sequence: TGTGCCAGCAGCGTAGAGGGACTAGCGGGGGGCGGGATTAGCACAGATACGCAGTATTTT.

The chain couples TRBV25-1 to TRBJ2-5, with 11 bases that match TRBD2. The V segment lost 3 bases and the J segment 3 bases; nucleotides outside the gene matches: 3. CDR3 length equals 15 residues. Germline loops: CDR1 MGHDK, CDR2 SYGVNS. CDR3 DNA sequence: TGTGCCAGCAGTGACCTAGCGGGGGGAAAAGAGACCCAGTACTTC. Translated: CASSDLAGGKETQYF.

CDR3: CASSSGTASGEQYF. CDR3 coding DNA: TGCGCCAGCAGCTCCGGGACAGCTAGTGGAGAGCAGTACTTC. The chain couples TRBV5-1 to TRBJ2-7; TRBD1 matches at 7 bases. CDR1 is SGHRS, CDR2 YFSETQ, per germline. The CDR3 runs 14 residues. The J segment lost 7 bases and the V segment lost 3 bases, leaving 10 bases of the junction unmatched. Full variable domain (missing parts from reference TRBV5-1 and TRBJ2-7): KAGVTQTPRYLIKTRGQQVTLSCSPISGHRSVSWYQQTPGQGLQFLFEYFSETQRNKGNFPGRFSGRQFSNSRSEMNVSTLELGDSALYLCASSSGTASGEQYFGPGTRLTVT.

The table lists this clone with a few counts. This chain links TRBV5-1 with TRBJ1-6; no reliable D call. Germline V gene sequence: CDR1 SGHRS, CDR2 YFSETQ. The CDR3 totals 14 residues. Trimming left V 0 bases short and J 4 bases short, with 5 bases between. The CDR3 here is CASSLAGYNSPLHF. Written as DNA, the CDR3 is TGCGCCAGCAGCTTGGCCGGGTATAATTCACCCCTCCACTTT.

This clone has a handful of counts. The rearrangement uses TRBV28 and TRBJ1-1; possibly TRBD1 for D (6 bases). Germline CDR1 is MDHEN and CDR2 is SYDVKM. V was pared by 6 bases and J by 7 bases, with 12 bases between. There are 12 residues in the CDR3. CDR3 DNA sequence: TGTGCCAGCAGGACACAGGGACGTGAAGCTTTCTTT. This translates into CASRTQGREAFF.

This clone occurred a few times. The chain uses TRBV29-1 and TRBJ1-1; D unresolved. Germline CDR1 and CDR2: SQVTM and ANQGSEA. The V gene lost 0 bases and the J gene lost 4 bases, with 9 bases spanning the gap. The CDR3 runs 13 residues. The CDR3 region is CSVEERRGTEAFF. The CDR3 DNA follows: TGCAGCGTTGAAGAAAGACGAGGCACTGAAGCTTTCTTT.